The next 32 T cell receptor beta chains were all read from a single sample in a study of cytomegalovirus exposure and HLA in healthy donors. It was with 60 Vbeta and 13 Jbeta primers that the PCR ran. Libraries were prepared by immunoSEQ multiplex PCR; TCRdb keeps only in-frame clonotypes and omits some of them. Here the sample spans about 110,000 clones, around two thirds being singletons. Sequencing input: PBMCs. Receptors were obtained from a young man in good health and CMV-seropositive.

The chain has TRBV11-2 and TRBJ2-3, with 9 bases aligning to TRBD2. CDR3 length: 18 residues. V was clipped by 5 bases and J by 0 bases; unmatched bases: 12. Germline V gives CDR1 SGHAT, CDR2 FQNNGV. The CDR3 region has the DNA TGTGCCAGCAGCGCCTACCCCGGGACTAGCAGGAGCACAGATACGCAGTATTTT. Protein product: CASSAYPGTSRSTDTQYF.

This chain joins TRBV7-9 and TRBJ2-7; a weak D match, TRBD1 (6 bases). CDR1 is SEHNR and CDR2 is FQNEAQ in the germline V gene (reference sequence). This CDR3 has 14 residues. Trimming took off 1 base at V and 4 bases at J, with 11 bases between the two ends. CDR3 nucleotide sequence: TGTGCCAGCAGCTTAGGGGGGCGGACTTACGAGCAGTACTTC. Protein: CASSLGGRTYEQYF.

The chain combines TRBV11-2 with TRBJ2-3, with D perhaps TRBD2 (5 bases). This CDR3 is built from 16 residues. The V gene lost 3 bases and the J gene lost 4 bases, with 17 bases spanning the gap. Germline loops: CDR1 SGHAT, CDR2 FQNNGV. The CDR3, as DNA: TGTGCCAGCAGCTTTGTTAGCGCGGACCGTGCAGATACGCAGTATTTT. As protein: CASSFVSADRADTQYF.

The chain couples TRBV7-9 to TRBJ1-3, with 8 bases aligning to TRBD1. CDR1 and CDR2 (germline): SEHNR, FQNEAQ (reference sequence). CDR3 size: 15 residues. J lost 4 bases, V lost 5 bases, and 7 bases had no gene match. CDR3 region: CASSPTGVNGNTIYF. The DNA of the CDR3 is TGTGCCAGCAGCCCGACAGGGGTGAACGGAAACACCATATATTTT. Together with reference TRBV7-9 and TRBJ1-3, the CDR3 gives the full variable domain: DTGVSQNPRHKITKRGQNVTFRCDPISEHNRLYWYRQTLGQGPEFLTYFQNEAQLEKSRLLSDRFSAERPKGSFSTLEIQRTEQGDSAMYLCASSPTGVNGNTIYFGEGSWLTVV.

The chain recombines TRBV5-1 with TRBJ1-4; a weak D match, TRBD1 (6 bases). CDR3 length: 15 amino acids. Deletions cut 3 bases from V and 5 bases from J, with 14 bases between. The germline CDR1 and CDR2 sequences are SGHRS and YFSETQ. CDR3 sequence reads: CASSYGQRLNEKLFF. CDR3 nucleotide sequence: TGCGCCAGCAGCTACGGACAGAGACTGAATGAAAAACTGTTTTTT.

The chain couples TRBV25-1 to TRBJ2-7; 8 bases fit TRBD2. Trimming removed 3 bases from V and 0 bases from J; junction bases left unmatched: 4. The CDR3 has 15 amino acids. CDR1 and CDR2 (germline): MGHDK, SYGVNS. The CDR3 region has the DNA TGTGCCAGCAGTGATACGGGGGGGGGCTCCTACGAGCAGTACTTC. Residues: CASSDTGGGSYEQYF.

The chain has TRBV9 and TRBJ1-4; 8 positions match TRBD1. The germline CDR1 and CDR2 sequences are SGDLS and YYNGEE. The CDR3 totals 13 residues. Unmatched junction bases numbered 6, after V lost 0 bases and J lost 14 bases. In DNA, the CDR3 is TGTGCCAGCAGCGTAGTCCCGGGACAGGCCCTGTTTTTT. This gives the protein CASSVVPGQALFF.

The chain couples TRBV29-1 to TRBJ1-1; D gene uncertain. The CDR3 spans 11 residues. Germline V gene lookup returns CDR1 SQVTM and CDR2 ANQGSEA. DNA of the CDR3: TGCGGGCTCAGGCTTAACACTGAAGCTTTCTTT. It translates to CGLRLNTEAFF.

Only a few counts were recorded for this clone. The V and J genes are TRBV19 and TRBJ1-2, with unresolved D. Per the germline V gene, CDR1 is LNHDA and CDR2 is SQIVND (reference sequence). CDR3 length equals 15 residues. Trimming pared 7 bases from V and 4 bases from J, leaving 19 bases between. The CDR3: CASTIQAALGYGYTF. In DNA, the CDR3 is TGTGCCAGTACCATCCAAGCGGCCCTGGGCTATGGCTACACCTTC.

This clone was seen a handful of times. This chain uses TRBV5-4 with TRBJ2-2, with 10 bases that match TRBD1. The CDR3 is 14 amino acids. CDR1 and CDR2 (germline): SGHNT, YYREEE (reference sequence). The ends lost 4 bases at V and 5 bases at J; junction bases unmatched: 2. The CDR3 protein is CASSGQGETGELFF. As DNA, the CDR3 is TGTGCCAGCAGCGGACAGGGGGAGACCGGGGAGCTGTTTTTT. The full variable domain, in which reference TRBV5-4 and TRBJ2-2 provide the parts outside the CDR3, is ETGVTQSPTHLIKTRGQQVTLRCSSQSGHNTVSWYQQALGQGPQFIFQYYREEENGRGNFPPRFSGLQFPNYSSELNVNALELDDSALYLCASSGQGETGELFFGEGSRLTVL.

DNA for the CDR3: TGCGCCAGCAGCACGACAGGGTCTAATGAAAAACTGTTTTTT. Its translation: CASSTTGSNEKLFF. V is TRBV5-1 and J is TRBJ1-4; 7 nucleotides agree with TRBD1. The germline CDR1 and CDR2 sequences are SGHRS and YFSETQ. CDR3 length equals 14 residues. The V segment lost 4 bases and the J segment 3 bases; nucleotides outside the gene matches: 3.

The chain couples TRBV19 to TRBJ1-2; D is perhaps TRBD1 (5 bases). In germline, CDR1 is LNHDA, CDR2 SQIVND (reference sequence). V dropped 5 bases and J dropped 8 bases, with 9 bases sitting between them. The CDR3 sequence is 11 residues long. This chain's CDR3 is CASSSPGGYTF. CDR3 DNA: TGTGCCAGTAGTTCCCCAGGGGGCTACACCTTC. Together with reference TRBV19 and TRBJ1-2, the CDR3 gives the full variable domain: DGGITQSPKYLFRKEGQNVTLSCEQNLNHDAMYWYRQDPGQGLRLIYYSQIVNDFQKGDIAEGYSVSREKKESFPLTVTSAQKNPTAFYLCASSSPGGYTFGSGTRLTVV.

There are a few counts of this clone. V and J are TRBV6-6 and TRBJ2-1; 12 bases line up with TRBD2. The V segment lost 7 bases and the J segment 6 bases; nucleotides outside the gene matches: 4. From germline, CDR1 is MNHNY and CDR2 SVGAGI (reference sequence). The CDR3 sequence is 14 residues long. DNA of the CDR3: TGTGCCAGCAAGGCTAGCGGGGGGGCCAATGAGCAGTTCTTC. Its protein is CASKASGGANEQFF.

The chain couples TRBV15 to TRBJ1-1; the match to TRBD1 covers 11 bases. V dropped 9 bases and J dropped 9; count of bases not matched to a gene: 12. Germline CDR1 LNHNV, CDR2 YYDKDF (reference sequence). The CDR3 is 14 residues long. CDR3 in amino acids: CATIQPGQGGKAFF. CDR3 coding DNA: TGTGCCACAATTCAACCGGGACAGGGGGGAAAAGCTTTCTTT.

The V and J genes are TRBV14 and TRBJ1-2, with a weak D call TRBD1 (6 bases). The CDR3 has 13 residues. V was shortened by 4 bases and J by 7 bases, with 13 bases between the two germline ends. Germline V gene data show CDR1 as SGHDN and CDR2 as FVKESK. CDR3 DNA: TGTGCCAGCAGCCGCTATACACAGGGTGGCTACACCTTC. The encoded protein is CASSRYTQGGYTF.

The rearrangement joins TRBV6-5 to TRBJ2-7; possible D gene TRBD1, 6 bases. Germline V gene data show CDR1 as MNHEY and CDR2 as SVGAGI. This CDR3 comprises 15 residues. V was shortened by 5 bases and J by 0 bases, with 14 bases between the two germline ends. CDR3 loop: CASSPLTGTSYEQYF. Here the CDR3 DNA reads TGTGCCAGCAGTCCCCTGACAGGAACCTCCTACGAGCAGTACTTC.

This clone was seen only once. The CDR3 loop is CASGVGGIGETQYF. CDR3 nucleotides: TGTGCCAGCGGGGTCGGAGGGATCGGGGAGACCCAGTACTTC. V usage is TRBV5-6 and J usage is TRBJ2-5; D possibly corresponds to TRBD2 (6 bases). Trimming pared 7 bases from V and 5 bases from J, leaving 18 bases between. Looked up from germline, CDR1 is SGHDT and CDR2 is YYEEEE. CDR3 length equals 14 residues.

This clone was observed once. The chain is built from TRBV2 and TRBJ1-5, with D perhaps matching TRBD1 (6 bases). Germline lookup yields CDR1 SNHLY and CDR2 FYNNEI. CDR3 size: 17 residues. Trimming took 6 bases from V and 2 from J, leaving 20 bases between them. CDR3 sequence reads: CASRPIEGVGGNQPQHF. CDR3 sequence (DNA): TGTGCCAGCAGACCTATTGAGGGGGTGGGGGGCAATCAGCCCCAGCATTTT.

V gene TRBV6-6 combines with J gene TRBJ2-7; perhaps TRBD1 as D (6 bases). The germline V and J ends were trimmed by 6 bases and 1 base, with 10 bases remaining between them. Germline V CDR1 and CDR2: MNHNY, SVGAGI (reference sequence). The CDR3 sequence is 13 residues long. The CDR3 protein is CASSPGQSYEQYF. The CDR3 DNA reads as TGTGCCAGCAGCCCGGGACAATCCTACGAGCAGTACTTC.

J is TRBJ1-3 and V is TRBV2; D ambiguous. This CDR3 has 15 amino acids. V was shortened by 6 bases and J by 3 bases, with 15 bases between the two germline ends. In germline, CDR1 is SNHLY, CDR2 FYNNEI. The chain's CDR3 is CASRGGLLDGNTIYF. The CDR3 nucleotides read TGTGCCAGCAGGGGCGGGCTACTGGATGGAAACACCATATATTTT. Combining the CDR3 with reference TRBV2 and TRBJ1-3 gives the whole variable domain EPEVTQTPSHQVTQMGQEVILRCVPISNHLYFYWYRQILGQKVEFLVSFYNNEISEKSEIFDDQFSVERPDGSNFTLKIRSTKLEDSAMYFCASRGGLLDGNTIYFGEGSWLTVV.

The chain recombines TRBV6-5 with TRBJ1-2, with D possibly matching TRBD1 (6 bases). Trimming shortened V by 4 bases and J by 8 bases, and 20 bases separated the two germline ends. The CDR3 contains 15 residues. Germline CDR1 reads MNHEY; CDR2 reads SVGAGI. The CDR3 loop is CASSLSTGSLGGYTF. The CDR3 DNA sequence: TGTGCCAGCAGTTTATCCACAGGGTCCCTAGGGGGCTACACCTTC.

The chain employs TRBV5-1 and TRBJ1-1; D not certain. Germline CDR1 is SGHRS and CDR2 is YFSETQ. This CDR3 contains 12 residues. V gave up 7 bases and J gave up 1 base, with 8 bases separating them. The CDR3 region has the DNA TGCGCCAGCCGCACACAGAACACTGAAGCTTTCTTT. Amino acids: CASRTQNTEAFF.

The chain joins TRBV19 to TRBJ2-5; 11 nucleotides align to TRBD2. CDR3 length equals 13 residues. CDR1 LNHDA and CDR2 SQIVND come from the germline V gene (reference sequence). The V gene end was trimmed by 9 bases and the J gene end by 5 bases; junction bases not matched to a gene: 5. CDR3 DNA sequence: TGTGCCAGCAGACTAGCGGGGTTGGAGACCCAGTACTTC. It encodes CASRLAGLETQYF.

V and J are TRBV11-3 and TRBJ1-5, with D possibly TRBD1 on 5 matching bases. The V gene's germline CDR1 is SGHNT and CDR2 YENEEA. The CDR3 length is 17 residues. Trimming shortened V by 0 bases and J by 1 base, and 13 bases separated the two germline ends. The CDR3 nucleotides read TGTGCCAGCAGCTTAGATCAAAGGCAGGGAAGCAATCAGCCCCAGCATTTT. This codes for CASSLDQRQGSNQPQHF.

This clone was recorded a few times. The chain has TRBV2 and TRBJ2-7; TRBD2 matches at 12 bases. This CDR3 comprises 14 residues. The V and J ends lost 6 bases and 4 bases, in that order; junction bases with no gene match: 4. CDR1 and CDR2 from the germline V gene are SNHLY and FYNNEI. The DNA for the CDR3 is TGTGCCAGCAGGACTAGCGGGGGTTCATACGAGCAGTACTTC. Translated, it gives CASRTSGGSYEQYF.

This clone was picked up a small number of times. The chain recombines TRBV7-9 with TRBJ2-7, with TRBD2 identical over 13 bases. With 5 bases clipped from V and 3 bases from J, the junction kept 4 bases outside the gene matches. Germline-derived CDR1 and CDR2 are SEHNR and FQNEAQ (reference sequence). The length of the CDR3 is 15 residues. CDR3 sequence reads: CASSPGTSGDYEQYF. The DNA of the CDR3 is TGTGCCAGCAGCCCCGGGACTAGCGGGGACTACGAGCAGTACTTC.

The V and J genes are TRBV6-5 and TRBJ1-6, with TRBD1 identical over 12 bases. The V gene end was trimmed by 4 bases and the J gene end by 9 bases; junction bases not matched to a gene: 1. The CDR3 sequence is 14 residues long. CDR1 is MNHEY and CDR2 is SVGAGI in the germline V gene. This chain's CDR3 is CASSLGQGASPLHF. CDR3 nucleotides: TGTGCCAGCAGTTTGGGACAGGGGGCTTCACCCCTCCACTTT.

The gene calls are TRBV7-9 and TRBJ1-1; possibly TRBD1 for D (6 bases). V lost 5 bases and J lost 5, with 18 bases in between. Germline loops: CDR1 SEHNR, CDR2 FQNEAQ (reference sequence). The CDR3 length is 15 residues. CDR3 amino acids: CASSPTTGFGTEAFF. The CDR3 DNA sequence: TGTGCCAGCAGCCCAACAACAGGGTTTGGGACTGAAGCTTTCTTT.

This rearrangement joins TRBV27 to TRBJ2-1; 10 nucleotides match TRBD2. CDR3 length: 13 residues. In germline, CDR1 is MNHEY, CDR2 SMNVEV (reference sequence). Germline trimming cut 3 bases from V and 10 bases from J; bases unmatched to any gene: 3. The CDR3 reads CASSLPGLAEQFF. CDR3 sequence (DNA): TGTGCCAGCAGTTTGCCGGGACTAGCGGAGCAGTTCTTC.

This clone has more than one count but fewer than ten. The CDR3 sequence is CASRVQASNSPLHF. The CDR3 bases are TGTGCCAGTCGAGTGCAGGCCTCCAATTCACCCCTCCACTTT. The rearrangement joins TRBV19 to TRBJ1-6, with unresolved D. V was clipped by 8 bases and J by 7 bases, with 15 bases between them. Per germline, CDR1 LNHDA and CDR2 SQIVND (reference sequence). The CDR3 sequence is 14 residues long.

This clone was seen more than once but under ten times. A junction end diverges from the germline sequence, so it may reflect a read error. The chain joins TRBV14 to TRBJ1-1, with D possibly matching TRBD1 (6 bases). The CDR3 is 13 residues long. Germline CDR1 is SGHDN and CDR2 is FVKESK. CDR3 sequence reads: CASRQGGEDEAFF. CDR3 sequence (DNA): TGTGCCAGCAGGCAAGGGGGGGAGGATGAAGCTTTCTTT.

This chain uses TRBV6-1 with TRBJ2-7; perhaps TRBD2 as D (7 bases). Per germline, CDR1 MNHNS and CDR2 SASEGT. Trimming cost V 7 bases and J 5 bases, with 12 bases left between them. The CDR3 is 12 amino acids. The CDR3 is CASIQGGHEQYF. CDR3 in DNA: TGTGCCAGCATACAGGGAGGGCACGAGCAGTACTTC.